This TCR beta chain was recovered during a study of T-cell memory formation after mild COVID-19. Study results and limitations: CD4/CD8 balance held among clones contracting day 15 to 85, and later expanders leaned CD4+.

Trimming shortened V by 6 bases and J by 4 bases, and 22 bases separated the two germline ends. The CDR3 has 16 amino acids. Germline V gives CDR1 DFQATT, CDR2 SNEGSKA (reference sequence). Remarks on this clonotype: The antigen is not known.

Constant-segment primers and 5'RACE yielded cDNA libraries for TCR alpha and TCR beta, each carrying sample barcodes and UMIs. TCRdb re-called the 5' RACE reads through MiXCR, storing one row per CDR3 protein. The sample lists about 360,000 distinct CDR3 sequences; roughly 14% were seen once. The TCR sequence derives from a man between 18 and 35 years old who had mild COVID-19 (a few samples of this study predate the infection). Cell type and time point are not known. V gene TRBV20-1 combines with J gene TRBJ2-4, with D maybe TRBD1 (5 bases). The sample taken for sequencing was PBMCs or a T cell subset sorted from them (not recorded which). The CDR3 nucleotides read TGCAGTGCCCCCCCCCAGGGAATCTCTGTTAAAAACATTCAGTACTTC. Translated, it gives CSAPPQGISVKNIQYF.